Listed here are 13 T cell receptor beta chains from one sample, sequenced in a study of radiotherapy plus CTLA-4 blockade in lung cancer. TCRdb keeps only in-frame clones here, not all; method: immunoSEQ multiplex PCR. The sample gives roughly 40,000 clones, 79% of which show up once; more than 20% is in the top ten. This specimen was peripheral blood, taken from a patient treated with radiotherapy plus ipilimumab. These receptors all stem from a human donor with non-small cell lung cancer that progressed on radiotherapy plus ipilimumab.

This clone was picked up one time. The rearrangement links TRBV9 to TRBJ2-2; the match to TRBD2 covers 15 bases. The CDR3 extends over 19 amino acids. Germline CDR1 is SGDLS and CDR2 is YYNGEE. V gave up 4 bases and J gave up 6 bases; unmatched junction bases: 13. In nucleotides, the CDR3 is TGTGCCAGCAGCCCCGGACTAGCGGGGGGGGCCTCGGGGTCCGGGGAGCTGTTTTTT. The encoded protein is CASSPGLAGGASGSGELFF.

The chain uses TRBV18 and TRBJ2-1, with 12 bases aligning to TRBD2. The CDR3 contains 15 residues. Trimming at V came to 3 bases and at J to 5 bases, leaving 2 bases not matched to a gene. Germline values: CDR1 KGHSH, CDR2 LQKENI. The DNA for the CDR3 is TGTGCCAGCTCACCTCTAGCGGGGGGGAACAATGAGCAGTTCTTC. Translating gives CASSPLAGGNNEQFF.

V is TRBV4-2 and J is TRBJ2-5; TRBD2 aligns across 12 bases. The trim removed 5 bases at V and 2 bases at J, leaving 6 bases unmatched. In germline, CDR1 is LGHNA, CDR2 YNFKEQ. CDR3 length equals 16 residues. The CDR3 sequence is CASSSVTSGSQETQYF. As DNA, the CDR3 is TGTGCCAGCAGCTCCGTGACTAGCGGGAGTCAAGAGACCCAGTACTTC.

This clone has just one count. The V and J genes are TRBV7-9 and TRBJ1-1; a weak D match, TRBD1 (5 bases). Germline V gene sequence: CDR1 SEHNR, CDR2 FQNEAQ (reference sequence). The V end lost 2 bases, the J end lost 0 bases, and 10 bases lay between the germline ends. The CDR3 is 15 amino acids. The CDR3 DNA follows: TGTGCCAGCAGCTTAAGCGGGGCTTTGAACACTGAAGCTTTCTTT. Encoded protein: CASSLSGALNTEAFF. The full variable domain, completed using reference TRBV7-9 and TRBJ1-1, is DTGVSQNPRHKITKRGQNVTFRCDPISEHNRLYWYRQTLGQGPEFLTYFQNEAQLEKSRLLSDRFSAERPKGSFSTLEIQRTEQGDSAMYLCASSLSGALNTEAFFGQGTRLTVV.

The chain carries TRBV7-3 and TRBJ2-7, with 10 bases lining up with TRBD2. The CDR3 contains 15 residues. Per germline, CDR1 SGHTA and CDR2 FQGTGA. With V trimmed by 5 bases and J by 1 base, 5 bases remained unmatched. As DNA, the CDR3 is TGTGCCAGCAGCCAGACGGGACTAGCGTCCTACGAGCAGTACTTC. This translates into CASSQTGLASYEQYF. Filled out from reference TRBV7-3 and TRBJ2-7, the complete variable domain reads GAGVSQTPSNKVTEKGKYVELRCDPISGHTALYWYRQSLGQGPEFLIYFQGTGAADDSGLPNDRFFAVRPEGSVSTLKIQRTERGDSAVYLCASSQTGLASYEQYFGPGTRLTVT.

A single count supports this clone. At the DNA level, this CDR3 is encoded by other sequences in the same sample as well. The V and J genes are TRBV5-1 and TRBJ2-7, with TRBD1 matching 12 bases. Germline lookup yields CDR1 SGHRS and CDR2 YFSETQ. This CDR3 is 14 amino acids long. Trimming at V came to 4 bases and at J to 7 bases, leaving 6 bases not matched to a gene. CDR3 sequence reads: CASSLGQGASEQYF. The CDR3 DNA reads as TGCGCCAGCAGCCTGGGACAGGGGGCAAGTGAGCAGTACTTC.

The chain joins TRBV6-1 to TRBJ1-5, with D maybe TRBD1 (6 bases). Germline V gives CDR1 MNHNS, CDR2 SASEGT. The CDR3 contains 16 residues. V was pared by 3 bases and J by 4 bases, with 16 bases between. The CDR3 nucleotides read TGTGCCAGCAGTGATTACGTCGGACAGAAAAATCAGCCCCAGCATTTT. Its translation: CASSDYVGQKNQPQHF.

The rearrangement uses TRBV6-4 and TRBJ2-5; 12 nucleotides match TRBD2. With V trimmed by 6 bases and J by 2 bases, 4 bases remained unmatched. Germline CDR1 and CDR2: MRHNA and SNTAGT. The CDR3 consists of 15 residues. Here the CDR3 reads CASSPLAGGQETQYF. CDR3 nucleotide sequence: TGTGCCAGCAGCCCACTAGCGGGGGGACAAGAGACCCAGTACTTC.

The chain couples TRBV7-3 to TRBJ2-5; TRBD1 aligns across 9 bases. J was trimmed by 2 bases and V by 5 bases; bases with no gene match: 6. The CDR3 has 15 residues. Germline assignment: CDR1 SGHTA and CDR2 FQGTGA. The CDR3 sequence is CASSDTGGGQETQYF. CDR3 nucleotide sequence: TGTGCCAGCAGCGACACAGGGGGCGGACAAGAGACCCAGTACTTC. The whole variable domain, filled in from reference TRBV7-3 and TRBJ2-5, reads GAGVSQTPSNKVTEKGKYVELRCDPISGHTALYWYRQSLGQGPEFLIYFQGTGAADDSGLPNDRFFAVRPEGSVSTLKIQRTERGDSAVYLCASSDTGGGQETQYFGPGTRLLVL.

This clone was seen once. The V call is TRBV6-5, the J call TRBJ1-5; D ambiguous. The V gene's germline CDR1 is MNHEY and CDR2 SVGAGI. The CDR3 is 14 amino acids. Trimming pared 5 bases from V and 4 bases from J, leaving 12 bases between. The CDR3 sequence is CASSPATSNQPQHF. The CDR3 nucleotides read TGTGCCAGCAGTCCCGCCACAAGTAATCAGCCCCAGCATTTT.

The chain links TRBV7-9 to TRBJ2-3; D remains ambiguous. The length of the CDR3 is 11 residues. V lost 3 bases, J lost 6 bases, and 4 bases lay in between. Germline-derived CDR1 and CDR2 are SEHNR and FQNEAQ (reference sequence). The CDR3 reads CASSFIDTQYF. CDR3 nucleotides: TGTGCCAGCAGCTTCATCGATACGCAGTATTTT.

The V gene is TRBV11-2, the J gene TRBJ1-1; 8 positions agree with TRBD1. The J segment lost 0 bases and the V segment lost 5 bases, leaving 8 bases of the junction unmatched. The germline V gene encodes CDR1 SGHAT and CDR2 FQNNGV. CDR3 length: 16 residues. The CDR3 sequence: CASSLWTGPMNTEAFF. The DNA of the CDR3 is TGTGCCAGCAGCCTATGGACAGGGCCCATGAACACTGAAGCTTTCTTT.

The V gene is TRBV29-1, the J gene TRBJ1-1; 8 nucleotides align to TRBD1. Germline trimming cut 8 bases from V and 1 base from J; bases unmatched to any gene: 6. The germline V gene has CDR1 SQVTM and CDR2 ANQGSEA. This CDR3 comprises 13 residues. For the CDR3, the DNA is TGCAGCACCCGGACAGGGACGAACACTGAAGCTTTCTTT. Amino acid sequence: CSTRTGTNTEAFF.